The 8 T cell receptor beta chains below come from one sample, sequenced in a study of T cell clusters in autoimmune cytopenias. TRB amplification used 250 ng of peripheral blood genomic DNA. TRB was amplified by touch-down multiplex PCR, primer pools A and B combined. TCRdb reprocessed the multiplex PCR reads and stores each CDR3 protein as one record, lacking DNA. The listing contains fewer than 7,500 distinct CDR3 sequences. These records were also assigned to another study, of T cell repertoires in aging, cancer and after chemotherapy.

The sequenced sample consisted of peripheral blood. Every receptor here comes from a human donor in good health.

This clonotype is called medium-sized (0.01 to 0.1%) based on its frequency. The gene calls are TRBV19 and TRBJ1-2. The CDR3 has 13 residues. CDR1 is LNHDA, CDR2 SQIVND, per germline (reference sequence). CDR3 loop: CASSSAGRDGYTF.

The V and J genes are TRBV13 and TRBJ1-6; TCRdb reports TRBD1, a call that lacks DNA to check it against. Germline V gene lookup returns CDR1 PRHDT and CDR2 FYEKMQ (reference sequence). The CDR3 runs 14 residues. CDR3 protein: CASSKGQSGSPLHF.

This chain joins TRBV5-5 and TRBJ1-2. In germline, CDR1 is SGHKS, CDR2 YYEKEE (reference sequence). This CDR3 region has 16 residues. The CDR3 region is CASSWAGRRGNYGYTF.

According to its frequency, this clonotype is medium-sized. This chain connects TRBV6-4 to TRBJ2-2; the TCRdb D gene call, TRBD2, has no DNA to confirm it. The CDR3 runs to 15 residues. Germline V CDR1 and CDR2: MRHNA, SNTAGT. The CDR3 reads CASSASGGDTGELFF.

The chain combines TRBV19 with TRBJ1-1. This CDR3 comprises 15 residues. Germline values: CDR1 LNHDA, CDR2 SQIVND (reference sequence). This CDR3 reads CASSIGVTPNTEAFF.

This clonotype is identified as medium-sized from frequency. This chain links TRBV5-4 with TRBJ1-2; TCRdb selects TRBD1, and the lack of DNA leaves this call unchecked. The length of the CDR3 is 14 residues. CDR1 and CDR2 (germline): SGHNT, YYREEE (reference sequence). The CDR3 loop reads CASSLEGQFRGYTF.

This chain links TRBV27 with TRBJ2-3; the D call of TRBD2 rests on TCRdb alone, since no DNA is present to check it. This CDR3 spans 19 amino acids. The V gene's germline CDR1 is MNHEY and CDR2 SMNVEV (reference sequence). The CDR3 region is CASSLTSGGASGYTDTQYF.

The J gene is TRBJ1-1, the V gene TRBV5-4; with no DNA, the TCRdb D assignment of TRBD1 cannot be verified. Germline V gene data show CDR1 as SGHNT and CDR2 as YYREEE (reference sequence). The CDR3 covers 17 residues. This CDR3 is CASSLDGSQVLRTEAFF.